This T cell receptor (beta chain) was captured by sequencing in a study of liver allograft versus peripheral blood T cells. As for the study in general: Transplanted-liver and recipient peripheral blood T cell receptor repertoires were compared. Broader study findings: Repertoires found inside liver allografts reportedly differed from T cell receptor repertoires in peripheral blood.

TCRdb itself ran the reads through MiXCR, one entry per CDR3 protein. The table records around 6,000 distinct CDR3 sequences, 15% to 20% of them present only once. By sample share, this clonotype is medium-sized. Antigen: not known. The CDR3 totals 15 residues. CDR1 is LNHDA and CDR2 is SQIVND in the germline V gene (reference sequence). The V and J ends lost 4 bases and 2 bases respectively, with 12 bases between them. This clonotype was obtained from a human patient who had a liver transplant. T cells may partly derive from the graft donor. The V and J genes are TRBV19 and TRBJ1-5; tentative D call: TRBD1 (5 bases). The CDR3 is CASSRDGDGNQPQHF. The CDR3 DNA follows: TGTGCCAGTAGTAGGGATGGGGACGGCAATCAGCCCCAGCATTTT.